This T cell receptor beta chain was sequenced during a study of early T cells in non-severe SARS-CoV-2 infection. This clonotype was recorded at least ten times. TCRdb called the 5' RACE reads again in MiXCR, with one record for every CDR3 protein. The profile shows about 66,000 distinct CDR3 sequences, approximately 8.3% of them singletons. There are 17 residues in the CDR3. Trimming shortened V by 2 bases and J by 10 bases, and 24 bases separated the two germline ends. Germline-derived CDR1 and CDR2 are KGHSH and LQKENI. The sequence came from an adult who was a healthcare worker with PCR-confirmed SARS-CoV-2 infection or an uninfected control (not recorded which). This chain connects TRBV18 to TRBJ2-1; D may be TRBD1 (8 bases). The sample comprised whole blood. The CDR3 sequence: CASSPTLPLTGEGEQFF. CDR3 bases: TGTGCCAGCTCACCAACGCTACCCCTGACAGGGGAGGGCGAGCAGTTCTTC.